This T cell receptor (beta chain) emerged from a study of immune characterization of retroperitoneal liposarcoma (dated by TCRdb to between 2018 and 2021). Libraries came from PCR. Sequencing took place on a NextSeq 500. TCRdb passed the public sequencing reads through fastp at Q25 and MiXCR, retaining productive beta sequences. CDR3 protein duplicates are merged, each entry listing the most common genes and DNA. The sample yields 8,500 to 11,000 distinct CDR3 sequences; 25% to 35% were counted once. The ten top clones hold roughly 8.5% of the sample. This clonotype is termed medium-sized (0.01 to 0.1%). Its antigen remains unidentified. Per-base quality was not reported, and no clone a single base away is much larger than it. Between the V and J ends, shortened by 7 bases and 10 bases respectively, the junction contains 17 bases. The CDR3 runs 13 amino acids, cysteine and phenylalanine included. Only the CDR3 portion is preserved as DNA: 39 bases, with reading frame beginning at the first base. Via the germline V gene, CDR1 is MNHNS and CDR2 SASEGT.

Sequenced material: tumor tissue. This receptor was identified in a female donor with retroperitoneal liposarcoma. In this chain, TRBV6-1 is recombined with TRBJ2-1; the D gene cannot be named for sure. The DNA is as follows: TGTGCCAGCACGGACCCGCGTGCCTACGAGCAGTTCTTC. Its translation is CASTDPRAYEQFF.